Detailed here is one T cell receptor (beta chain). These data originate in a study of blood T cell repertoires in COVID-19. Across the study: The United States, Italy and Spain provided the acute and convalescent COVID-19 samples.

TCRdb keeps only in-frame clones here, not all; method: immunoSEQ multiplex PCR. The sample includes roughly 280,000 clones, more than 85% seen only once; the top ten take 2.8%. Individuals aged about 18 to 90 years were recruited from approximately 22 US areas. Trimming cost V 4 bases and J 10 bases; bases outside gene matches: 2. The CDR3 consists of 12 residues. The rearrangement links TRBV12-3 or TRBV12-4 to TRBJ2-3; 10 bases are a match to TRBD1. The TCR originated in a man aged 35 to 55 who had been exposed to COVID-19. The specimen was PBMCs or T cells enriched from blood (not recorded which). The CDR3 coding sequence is TGTGCCAGCAGTTCGACAGGGGGCTCGCAGTATTTT. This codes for CASSSTGGSQYF.